This T cell receptor beta chain is drawn from a study of T cell changes during pregnancy in multiple sclerosis. This table comes from immunoSEQ multiplex PCR, and its TCRdb copy is limited to in-frame clones, with some not included. The sample consists of approximately 97,000 clones, approximately 90% of them appearing once. Trimming took 4 bases from V and 1 from J; bases not matched to a gene: 6. The CDR3 contains 15 residues. CDR1 and CDR2 from the germline V gene are SGHRS and YFSETQ. This clonotype was sampled from a female donor in good health, enrolled as a control in a pregnancy study. Specimen: peripheral blood, collected in the second trimester of pregnancy. The V gene is TRBV5-1, the J gene TRBJ1-1, with 8 bases aligning to TRBD1. The CDR3 bases are TGCGCCAGCAGCCGTCCCGGGACAGGGAACACTGAAGCTTTCTTT. Its protein is CASSRPGTGNTEAFF.